One sample yielded the 23 T cell receptor beta chains listed below, sequenced in a study of T cell therapy after organ transplantation (dated by TCRdb to between 2018 and 2021). For these TCRs, the target antigens are not known. Reading the label with the study, this specimen's time point is: 4-8 weeks after completion of therapy. Libraries came from the immunoSEQ multiplex PCR assay. This is the immuneACCESS table as TCRdb keeps it, with only in-frame sequences that have V and J called. A part of the clones is gone; compared with another copy, unresolved V genes explain less than half, and the rest is unexplained. The sample contains 5,500 to 6,500 clones, roughly 70% of them found a single time. The top ten constitute approximately 30% of the sample. This material consisted of CD8+ T cells from blood, taken after autologous CMV-specific T cell therapy. These receptors all stem from a human patient who had received a solid organ transplant and had CMV disease. Some T cells seen after a transplant may have their origin in the graft donor.

The J gene is TRBJ2-1, the V gene TRBV14; TRBD1 aligns across 11 bases. The CDR3 extends over 16 amino acids. V shed 4 bases, J shed 7 bases, and the junction held 9 bases outside the gene matches. CDR1 and CDR2 from the germline V gene are SGHDN and FVKESK. The CDR3 region is CASSRIPGQGDNEQFF. The CDR3 DNA reads TGTGCCAGCAGCCGAATCCCGGGACAGGGGGATAATGAGCAGTTCTTC. Supplemented by reference TRBV14 and TRBJ2-1, the full variable domain reads EAGVTQFPSHSVIEKGQTVTLRCDPISGHDNLYWYRRVMGKEIKFLLHFVKESKQDESGMPNNRFLAERTGGTYSTLKVQPAELEDSGVYFCASSRIPGQGDNEQFFGPGTRLTVL.

The V and J genes are TRBV9 and TRBJ2-5; perhaps TRBD1 as D (5 bases). Germline V gene sequence: CDR1 SGDLS, CDR2 YYNGEE. The V and J ends lost 0 bases and 5 bases respectively, with 14 bases between them. There are 15 residues in the CDR3. The CDR3 loop reads CASSVVSGPRETQYF. The CDR3 DNA follows: TGTGCCAGCAGCGTAGTCTCAGGGCCGCGGGAGACCCAGTACTTC.

The J gene is TRBJ2-1, the V gene TRBV7-4; D might be TRBD2 (5 bases). Per the germline V gene, CDR1 is SGHVT and CDR2 is SQSDAQ. Trimming took 5 bases from V and 10 from J, leaving 12 bases between them. This CDR3 spans 12 amino acids. The CDR3 DNA is TGTGCCAGCAGCCCCGCTAGCCAAGAGCAGTTCTTC. Residues: CASSPASQEQFF.

The chain combines TRBV28 with TRBJ2-1, with 9 positions matching TRBD1. Germline loops: CDR1 MDHEN, CDR2 SYDVKM. V lost 5 bases and J lost 2; bases outside the gene matches: 7. This CDR3 has 16 residues. The CDR3 region is CASSRDRGDAYNEQFF. CDR3 sequence (DNA): TGTGCCAGCAGTAGAGACAGGGGGGACGCCTACAATGAGCAGTTCTTC. The whole variable domain, remainder taken from reference TRBV28 and TRBJ2-1, is DVKVTQSSRYLVKRTGEKVFLECVQDMDHENMFWYRQDPGLGLRLIYFSYDVKMKEKGDIPEGYSVSREKKERFSLILESASTNQTSMYLCASSRDRGDAYNEQFFGPGTRLTVL.

The sample holds a few counts of this clone. The V gene is TRBV28, the J gene TRBJ2-2; no definite D call. V was pared by 1 base and J by 3 bases, with 9 bases between. This CDR3 region has 15 residues. Looked up from germline, CDR1 is MDHEN and CDR2 is SYDVKM. CDR3 in amino acids: CASSLLNSYTGELFF. In DNA, the CDR3 is TGTGCCAGCAGTTTATTGAACAGTTACACCGGGGAGCTGTTTTTT.

The chain uses TRBV6-6 and TRBJ1-2; TRBD1 agrees at 9 bases. Germline V gene data show CDR1 as MNHNY and CDR2 as SVGAGI (reference sequence). The CDR3 has 13 amino acids. V trimming: 6 bases; J trimming: 8 bases; junction bases outside the gene matches: 7. The CDR3 DNA is TGTGCCAGCAGGGTCACAGGGGGCGAGGGCTACACCTTC. It translates to CASRVTGGEGYTF.

This chain links TRBV7-8 with TRBJ2-1; a weak D match, TRBD2 (5 bases). The CDR3 covers 14 residues. V was cut by 0 bases and J by 4 bases, with 7 bases left in between. The germline V gene encodes CDR1 SGHVS and CDR2 FQNEAQ. The CDR3 loop reads CASSLAGEYNEQFF. Written as DNA, the CDR3 is TGTGCCAGCAGCTTAGCGGGAGAGTACAATGAGCAGTTCTTC.

V is TRBV14 and J is TRBJ2-7, with 10 bases that match TRBD2. The CDR3 sequence is 15 residues long. In germline, CDR1 is SGHDN, CDR2 FVKESK. V was pared by 0 bases and J by 3 bases, with 2 bases of the junction left unmatched. As DNA, the CDR3 is TGTGCCAGCAGCCAAGACCAGCGGGAGGGCTACGAGCAGTACTTC. It translates to CASSQDQREGYEQYF. The whole variable domain, remainder taken from reference TRBV14 and TRBJ2-7, is EAGVTQFPSHSVIEKGQTVTLRCDPISGHDNLYWYRRVMGKEIKFLLHFVKESKQDESGMPNNRFLAERTGGTYSTLKVQPAELEDSGVYFCASSQDQREGYEQYFGPGTRLTVT.

The chain employs TRBV14 and TRBJ2-2; D might be TRBD1 or TRBD2, each matching 5 bases. The CDR3 sequence is 18 residues long. Germline values: CDR1 SGHDN, CDR2 FVKESK. Trimming shortened V by 0 bases and J by 4 bases, and 18 bases separated the two germline ends. CDR3 in DNA: TGTGCCAGCAGCCAAGATACCCCGCTAGTTGGGGGCACCGGGGAGCTGTTTTTT. Translation: CASSQDTPLVGGTGELFF.

The rearrangement joins TRBV4-2 to TRBJ2-7; 9 positions match TRBD2. Germline assignment: CDR1 LGHNA and CDR2 YNFKEQ. V gave up 3 bases and J gave up 3 bases; unmatched junction bases: 3. CDR3 length: 14 amino acids. CDR3 sequence reads: CASSHSSGNYEQYF. CDR3 DNA: TGTGCCAGCAGCCATTCTAGCGGGAACTACGAGCAGTACTTC.

CDR3 amino acids: CASSQGGSGTYNEQFF. For the CDR3, the DNA is TGCGCCAGCAGCCAAGGCGGTAGCGGCACCTACAATGAGCAGTTCTTC. This chain joins TRBV4-3 and TRBJ2-1; D may be TRBD2 (6 bases). The V end was cut by 1 base, the J end by 2 bases, with 12 bases between. This CDR3 comprises 16 residues. Germline loops: CDR1 LGHNA, CDR2 YSLEER.

The chain is built from TRBV20-1 and TRBJ1-2; D gene unclear. V lost 0 bases, J lost 5 bases, and 4 bases lay in between. The germline V gene has CDR1 DFQATT and CDR2 SNEGSKA (reference sequence). The CDR3 loop spans 11 amino acids. DNA for the CDR3: TGCAGTGCTAGAGATCAGTATGGCTACACCTTC. Translation gives CSARDQYGYTF.

This clone was picked up a small number of times. This chain uses TRBV13 with TRBJ1-3; no clear D gene. CDR3 length equals 14 residues. CDR1 and CDR2 (germline): PRHDT, FYEKMQ (reference sequence). V gave up 4 bases and J gave up 2 bases, with 9 bases separating them. CDR3 coding DNA: TGTGCCAGCAGCTCGTTTGGTGCTGGAAACACCATATATTTT. Its translation: CASSSFGAGNTIYF.

The chain is built from TRBV15 and TRBJ2-2; 10 bases are a match to TRBD1. Germline trimming cut 3 bases from V and 6 bases from J; bases unmatched to any gene: 7. CDR1 and CDR2 (germline): LNHNV, YYDKDF (reference sequence). This CDR3 is built from 16 residues. The CDR3 protein is CATSSLIGQGAGELFF. The CDR3 DNA is TGTGCCACCAGCAGCCTGATTGGACAGGGGGCCGGGGAGCTGTTTTTT.

The rearrangement uses TRBV19 and TRBJ1-2; possibly TRBD1 for D (5 bases). V was trimmed by 7 bases and J by 8 bases, leaving 23 bases between them. Germline V gives CDR1 LNHDA, CDR2 SQIVND (reference sequence). The CDR3 extends over 15 amino acids. CDR3 sequence reads: CASKPGAPRVGGYTF. CDR3 coding DNA: TGTGCCAGTAAGCCAGGCGCCCCCAGGGTAGGAGGCTACACCTTC.

The sample holds one count of this clone. Here the CDR3 DNA reads TGTGCCAGCAGTGAACCGGGACAGAATCAGCCCCAGCATTTT. Translating gives CASSEPGQNQPQHF. This chain joins TRBV6-5 and TRBJ1-5; 7 positions agree with TRBD1. The germline V gene has CDR1 MNHEY and CDR2 SVGAGI. After removal of 5 bases from V and 4 bases from J, the junction contained 5 bases not matched to a gene. CDR3 length: 14 amino acids.

The genes are TRBV7-8 and TRBJ2-1, with 9 nucleotides matching TRBD2. CDR1 SGHVS and CDR2 FQNEAQ come from the germline V gene. The CDR3 is 15 residues long. The V segment lost 1 base and the J segment 4 bases; nucleotides outside the gene matches: 2. The CDR3 region is CASSLDSGSYNEQFF. The CDR3, as DNA: TGTGCCAGCAGCTTAGATAGCGGGAGTTACAATGAGCAGTTCTTC.

In its sample, this clone was seen a few times. This chain connects TRBV4-1 to TRBJ2-7, with no clear D. The CDR3 is 12 amino acids. CDR1 MGHRA and CDR2 YSYEKL come from the germline V gene. Between the trimmed V and J ends, which lost 0 bases and 3 bases, there was a span of 3 bases. The CDR3 DNA sequence: TGCGCCAGCAGCCAAGACTACTACGAGCAGTACTTC. It yields the protein CASSQDYYEQYF.

This clone was counted a few times. The chain combines TRBV30 with TRBJ1-4; no reliable D call. CDR1 GTSNPN and CDR2 SVGIG come from the germline V gene (reference sequence). CDR3 length: 15 amino acids. V was trimmed by 2 bases and J by 5 bases, leaving 15 bases between them. The CDR3, as DNA: TGTGCCTGGAGTCATTGGGAGTCGTTCAATGAAAAACTGTTTTTT. Residues: CAWSHWESFNEKLFF.

V gene TRBV4-3 combines with J gene TRBJ2-1; 7 nucleotides align to TRBD2. From germline, CDR1 is LGHNA and CDR2 YSLEER. This CDR3 is 17 amino acids long. With 0 bases clipped from V and 3 bases from J, the junction kept 8 bases outside the gene matches. The CDR3 DNA sequence: TGCGCCAGCAGCCAAGAGATGGCGGGAGTGGTCTACAATGAGCAGTTCTTC. Protein: CASSQEMAGVVYNEQFF.

The V call is TRBV7-2, the J call TRBJ2-3; D not resolved. The V end was cut by 1 base, the J end by 7 bases, with 12 bases between. Looked up from germline, CDR1 is SGHTA and CDR2 is FQGNSA. The CDR3 contains 14 residues. For the CDR3, the DNA is TGTGCCAGCAGCTTAGAAGAATTTTTGTATACGCAGTATTTT. The encoded protein is CASSLEEFLYTQYF.

The chain recombines TRBV7-9 with TRBJ1-4; TRBD1 matches at 9 bases. Germline V gene data show CDR1 as SEHNR and CDR2 as FQNEAQ (reference sequence). The CDR3 covers 14 residues. The V segment lost 5 bases and the J segment 8 bases; nucleotides outside the gene matches: 6. In DNA, the CDR3 is TGTGCCAGCAGCCAGGGACAGGGTGGGGAAAAACTGTTTTTT. Residues: CASSQGQGGEKLFF.

This chain uses TRBV5-6 with TRBJ2-7; possible D gene TRBD2, 5 bases. Per germline, CDR1 SGHDT and CDR2 YYEEEE. Trimming stripped 5 bases from V and 4 bases from J, with 10 bases between. The CDR3 is 12 residues long. CDR3 sequence: CASRASRYEQYF. The CDR3 DNA sequence: TGTGCCAGCAGGGCTAGCAGATACGAGCAGTACTTC.